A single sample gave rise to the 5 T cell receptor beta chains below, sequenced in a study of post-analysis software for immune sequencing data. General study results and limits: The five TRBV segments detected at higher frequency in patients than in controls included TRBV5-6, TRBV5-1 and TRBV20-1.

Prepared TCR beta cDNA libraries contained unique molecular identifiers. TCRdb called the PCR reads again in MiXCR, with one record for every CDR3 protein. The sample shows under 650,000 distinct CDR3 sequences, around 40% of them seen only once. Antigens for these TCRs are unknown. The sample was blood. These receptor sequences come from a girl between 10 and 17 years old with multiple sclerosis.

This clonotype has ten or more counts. The CDR3 nucleotides read TGTGCCAGCAGCCAAGGGAATGAGCAGTTCTTC. Protein: CASSQGNEQFF. The chain employs TRBV3-1 and TRBJ2-1; D is unresolved. CDR1 LGHDT and CDR2 YNNKEL come from the germline V gene (reference sequence). The CDR3 spans 11 residues. V was pared by 1 base and J by 7 bases, with 2 bases between.

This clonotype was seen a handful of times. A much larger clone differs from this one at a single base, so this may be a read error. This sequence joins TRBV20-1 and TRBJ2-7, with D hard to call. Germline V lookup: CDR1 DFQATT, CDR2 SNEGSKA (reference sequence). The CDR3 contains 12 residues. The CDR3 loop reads CRARDLGYEQYF. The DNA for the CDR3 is TGCAGGGCTAGAGATCTCGGGTACGAGCAGTACTTC.

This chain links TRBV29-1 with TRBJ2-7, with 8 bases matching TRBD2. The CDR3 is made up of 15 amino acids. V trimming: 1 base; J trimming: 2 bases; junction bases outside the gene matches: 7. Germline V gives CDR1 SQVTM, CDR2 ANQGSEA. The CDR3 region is CSVEGWVAGTYEQYF. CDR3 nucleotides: TGCAGCGTTGAAGGGTGGGTAGCGGGAACCTACGAGCAGTACTTC.

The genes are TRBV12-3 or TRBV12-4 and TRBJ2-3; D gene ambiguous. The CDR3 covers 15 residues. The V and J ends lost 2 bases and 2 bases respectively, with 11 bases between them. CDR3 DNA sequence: TGTGCCAGCAGTTTATGGGTGGGTTACACAGATACGCAGTATTTT. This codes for CASSLWVGYTDTQYF.

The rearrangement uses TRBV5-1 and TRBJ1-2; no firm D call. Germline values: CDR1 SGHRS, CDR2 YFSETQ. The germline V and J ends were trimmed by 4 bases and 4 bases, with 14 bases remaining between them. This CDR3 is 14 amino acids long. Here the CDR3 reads CASSDKSGGYGYTF. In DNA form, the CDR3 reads TGCGCCAGCAGCGACAAAAGCGGAGGCTATGGCTACACCTTC.